Below are 32 T cell receptor beta chains sequenced from a single sample in a study of blood T cell repertoires in COVID-19. TCRdb's table, derived via immunoSEQ multiplex PCR, lists solely in-frame clones and lacks some. The data show about 380,000 clones, with more than 75% seen just once and less than 1.5% held by the top ten. The specimen was PBMCs or T cells enriched from blood (not recorded which). The receptors were gathered from a woman between 18 and 29 years old who had recovered from COVID-19.

J is TRBJ1-5 and V is TRBV5-5; D unresolved. Germline CDR1 reads SGHKS; CDR2 reads YYEKEE (reference sequence). V lost 4 bases to trimming and J lost 4 bases, with 6 bases between them. The CDR3 is 12 residues long. CDR3 amino acids: CASSPQNQPQHF. The CDR3 DNA reads TGTGCCAGCAGCCCCCAAAATCAGCCCCAGCATTTT.

The chain couples TRBV4-2 to TRBJ2-1; 16 bases align to TRBD2. CDR3 size: 15 residues. CDR1 is LGHNA and CDR2 is YNFKEQ in the germline V gene. V lost 8 bases to trimming and J lost 6 bases; unmatched junction nucleotides: 4. CDR3 DNA: TGTGCCAGCCGGGGACTAGCGGGGGGGCGCAATGAGCAGTTCTTC. The encoded protein is CASRGLAGGRNEQFF.

This chain connects TRBV25-1 to TRBJ2-1, with unresolved D. The CDR3 is 12 residues long. The germline V gene encodes CDR1 MGHDK and CDR2 SYGVNS. Trimming removed 5 bases at V and 4 bases at J, with 6 bases between. CDR3: CASSPSYNEQFF. For the CDR3, the DNA is TGTGCCAGCAGTCCCAGTTACAATGAGCAGTTCTTC. Full variable domain (outside the CDR3, taken from reference TRBV25-1 and TRBJ2-1): EADIYQTPRYLVIGTGKKITLECSQTMGHDKMYWYQQDPGMELHLIHYSYGVNSTEKGDLSSESTVSRIRTEHFPLTLESARPSHTSQYLCASSPSYNEQFFGPGTRLTVL.

This chain uses TRBV7-2 with TRBJ2-3, with 9 bases aligning to TRBD2. CDR1 is SGHTA, CDR2 FQGNSA, per germline. The CDR3 sequence is 17 residues long. J was trimmed by 4 bases and V by 1 base; bases with no gene match: 9. The CDR3 nucleotides are TGTGCCAGCAGCTTAGGCTGGCGGGGGGGCTGGGCAGATACGCAGTATTTT. It codes for CASSLGWRGGWADTQYF.

This clone was recorded only once. The gene calls are TRBV2 and TRBJ1-1, with D unresolved. The CDR3 is 14 residues long. V was pared by 7 bases and J by 0 bases, with 12 bases between. Germline V lookup: CDR1 SNHLY, CDR2 FYNNEI. As DNA, the CDR3 is TGTGCCAGCACTAGTTCTAGGATGAACACTGAAGCTTTCTTT. Translation gives CASTSSRMNTEAFF.

The rearrangement links TRBV24-1 to TRBJ1-2; D ambiguous. V lost 12 bases and J 3 bases, leaving 13 bases between the germline ends. The CDR3 runs 12 residues. Germline CDR1 KGHDR, CDR2 SFDVKD. The CDR3 DNA sequence: TGTGCCTCATCGGGCGGGGACTATGGCTACACCTTC. Translation gives CASSGGDYGYTF.

V usage is TRBV5-1 and J usage is TRBJ1-1, with TRBD1 as a possible D gene (6 bases). The V and J ends lost 4 bases and 0 bases respectively, with 13 bases between them. The CDR3 spans 15 residues. CDR1 SGHRS and CDR2 YFSETQ come from the germline V gene. The CDR3 is CASSEPGQLNTEAFF. The CDR3 DNA sequence: TGCGCCAGCAGCGAGCCGGGACAACTGAACACTGAAGCTTTCTTT.

This chain connects TRBV10-3 to TRBJ1-2, with D possibly TRBD1 on 6 matching bases. Deletions cut 2 bases from V and 0 bases from J, with 7 bases between. Germline lookup yields CDR1 ENHRY and CDR2 SYGVKD. The length of the CDR3 is 14 residues. CDR3 residues: CAISEQGTNYGYTF. The CDR3 region has the DNA TGTGCCATCAGTGAGCAGGGGACTAACTATGGCTACACCTTC.

This chain joins TRBV9 and TRBJ1-2; TRBD1 might be the D (6 bases). V lost 2 bases to trimming and J lost 6 bases, with 14 bases between them. Germline V gene lookup returns CDR1 SGDLS and CDR2 YYNGEE. This CDR3 contains 14 residues. The CDR3 here is CASSVASGENGYTF. The CDR3 nucleotides read TGTGCCAGCAGCGTCGCCTCAGGGGAGAATGGCTACACCTTC.

V usage is TRBV11-2 and J usage is TRBJ2-3, with 12 nucleotides matching TRBD1. The V gene's germline CDR1 is SGHAT and CDR2 FQNNGV. V trimming: 1 base; J trimming: 3 bases; junction bases outside the gene matches: 11. CDR3 length equals 19 residues. The CDR3 DNA is TGTGCCAGCAGCTTAGGGCGTGGGACAGGGGGCTGGAGGACAGATACGCAGTATTTT. As protein: CASSLGRGTGGWRTDTQYF.

The chain uses TRBV7-9 and TRBJ1-2; 8 bases are a match to TRBD1. In germline, CDR1 is SEHNR, CDR2 FQNEAQ (reference sequence). V gave up 3 bases and J gave up 4 bases; unmatched junction bases: 13. There are 17 residues in the CDR3. CDR3 in amino acids: CASSFIRQGRTPYGYTF. CDR3 nucleotides: TGTGCCAGCAGCTTCATACGACAGGGGCGGACCCCCTATGGCTACACCTTC.

This chain connects TRBV7-9 to TRBJ1-2, with 9 bases aligning to TRBD1. The CDR3 loop spans 13 amino acids. Germline CDR1 and CDR2: SEHNR and FQNEAQ (reference sequence). The junction had 6 bases not matched to a gene; V was cut back by 5 bases and J by 8 bases. CDR3 region: CASSPGTGHGYTF. The CDR3 bases are TGTGCCAGCAGCCCAGGGACAGGGCACGGCTACACCTTC.

This rearrangement joins TRBV7-9 to TRBJ1-3; TRBD1 matches at 8 bases. The CDR3 length is 18 residues. CDR1 is SEHNR and CDR2 is FQNEAQ in the germline V gene (reference sequence). Losses at the gene ends were 5 bases for V and 0 bases for J; bases not matched to a gene: 12. The DNA of the CDR3 is TGTGCCAGCAGCCATCGGACCGGGACAGGAGCCTCTGGAAACACCATATATTTT. It encodes CASSHRTGTGASGNTIYF.

J is TRBJ2-2 and V is TRBV1; no DNA check was done on the table's D call, TRBD2. TRBV1 represents a pseudogene. CDR3 length: 16 residues. CDR3 DNA sequence: TGCACCAGCAGCCAAGAACTAGCGGGGGACACCGGGGAGCTGTTTTTT. It yields the protein CTSSQELAGDTGELFF.

About this clone: Additional DNA sequences in this sample encode the identical CDR3. The genes are TRBV5-1 and TRBJ2-7; TRBD1 agrees at 10 bases. This CDR3 comprises 14 residues. Germline V gene sequence: CDR1 SGHRS, CDR2 YFSETQ. V lost 0 bases, J lost 5 bases, and 2 bases stayed unmatched. For the CDR3, the DNA is TGCGCCAGCAGCTTGGGACAGGGGGCGAACGAGCAGTACTTC. Translating gives CASSLGQGANEQYF.

The chain couples TRBV9 to TRBJ1-1, with D possibly matching TRBD1 (5 bases). Germline CDR1 reads SGDLS; CDR2 reads YYNGEE. This CDR3 has 13 residues. V lost 0 bases to trimming and J lost 7 bases, with 10 bases between them. The CDR3 is CASSVGWGFEAFF. The CDR3, as DNA: TGTGCCAGCAGCGTAGGGTGGGGCTTTGAAGCTTTCTTT. The full variable domain, with the rest looked up from reference TRBV9 and TRBJ1-1, is DSGVTQTPKHLITATGQRVTLRCSPRSGDLSVYWYQQSLDQGLQFLIQYYNGEERAKGNILERFSAQQFPDLHSELNLSSLELGDSALYFCASSVGWGFEAFFGQGTRLTVV.

The V gene is TRBV3-1 (or the pseudogene TRBV3-2), the J gene TRBJ1-1, with TRBD1 matching over 9 bases. The junction had 5 bases not matched to a gene; V was cut back by 3 bases and J by 0 bases. The length of the CDR3 is 16 residues. The germline gives CDR1 LGHDT, CDR2 YNNKEL (reference sequence). CDR3 bases: TGTGCCAGCAGCCATCGACAGGGGGTGATGAACACTGAAGCTTTCTTT. This encodes CASSHRQGVMNTEAFF.

The chain uses TRBV15 and TRBJ2-1; D is undetermined. CDR3 length: 17 residues. From germline, CDR1 is LNHNV and CDR2 YYDKDF (reference sequence). The germline V and J ends were trimmed by 0 bases and 5 bases, with 17 bases remaining between them. The CDR3 region has the DNA TGTGCCACCAGCAGAGATCTTAGTAATAACAGACACAATGAGCAGTTCTTC. Protein sequence: CATSRDLSNNRHNEQFF.

The gene calls are TRBV20-1 and TRBJ1-6; perhaps TRBD1 as D (6 bases). This CDR3 spans 15 amino acids. Trimming shortened V by 3 bases and J by 6 bases, and 15 bases separated the two germline ends. The V gene's germline CDR1 is DFQATT and CDR2 SNEGSKA (reference sequence). The DNA of the CDR3 is TGCAGTGCTAGTAACAGGGAAGGAAGTAATTCACCCCTCCACTTT. It encodes CSASNREGSNSPLHF.

The J gene is TRBJ1-6, the V gene TRBV4-3; no firm D call. Germline values: CDR1 LGHNA, CDR2 YSLEER. With 0 bases removed from V and 0 bases from J, the gap between germline ends came to 6 bases. The CDR3 has 16 amino acids. This CDR3 is CASSQERGSYNSPLHF. The CDR3 nucleotides read TGCGCCAGCAGCCAAGAACGGGGCTCCTATAATTCACCCCTCCACTTT.

The chain carries TRBV9 and TRBJ2-7; 8 bases are shared with TRBD1. This CDR3 comprises 16 residues. Germline-derived CDR1 and CDR2 are SGDLS and YYNGEE. V lost 3 bases, J lost 0 bases, and 8 bases stayed unmatched. The CDR3 nucleotides are TGTGCCAGCAGCGCTTCCGGGACAGGTTCCTCCTACGAGCAGTACTTC. Residues: CASSASGTGSSYEQYF.

The count of this clone is one. CDR3 protein: CASSVQGGDTEAFF. CDR3 sequence (DNA): TGTGCCAGCAGCGTACAGGGAGGGGACACTGAAGCTTTCTTT. This chain joins TRBV7-3 and TRBJ1-1, with D possibly being TRBD1 (6 bases). The CDR3 sequence is 14 residues long. The V end lost 5 bases, the J end lost 3 bases, and 13 bases lay between the germline ends. Germline V gene sequence: CDR1 SGHTA, CDR2 FQGTGA.

The chain uses TRBV16 and TRBJ2-2, with TRBD1 matching 7 bases. Germline assignment: CDR1 KGHSY and CDR2 FQNENV. J was trimmed by 0 bases and V by 0 bases; bases with no gene match: 4. The CDR3 is 17 amino acids. The CDR3 here is CASSQSRQGANTGELFF. In DNA form, the CDR3 reads TGTGCCAGCAGCCAATCGAGGCAGGGGGCGAACACCGGGGAGCTGTTTTTT. The full variable domain, its missing parts supplied by reference TRBV16 and TRBJ2-2, is GEEVAQTPKHLVRGEGQKAKLYCAPIKGHSYVFWYQQVLKNEFKFLISFQNENVFDETGMPKERFSAKCLPNSPCSLEIQATKLEDSAVYFCASSQSRQGANTGELFFGEGSRLTVL.

This chain uses TRBV5-5 with TRBJ1-1; no definite D call. The germline V gene encodes CDR1 SGHKS and CDR2 YYEKEE (reference sequence). The CDR3 covers 14 residues. V was cut by 0 bases and J by 4 bases, with 10 bases left in between. For the CDR3, the DNA is TGTGCCAGCAGCTTGGGAGGGAAAGGCACTGAAGCTTTCTTT. This codes for CASSLGGKGTEAFF.

The chain couples TRBV21-1 to TRBJ1-1; the D call TRBD1 from the table was never checked on the DNA. TRBV21-1 is termed a pseudogene. The length of the CDR3 is 14 residues. The CDR3 DNA is TGTGCCAGCAGCGAGGACAGCGTGGAAACTGAAGCTTTCTTT. This gives the protein CASSEDSVETEAFF.

This clone is a singleton in its sample. This chain uses TRBV12-5 with TRBJ1-1; TRBD1 agrees at 7 bases. The CDR3 length is 15 residues. The V gene's germline CDR1 is LGHNT and CDR2 FRNRAP. V trimming: 7 bases; J trimming: 0 bases; junction bases outside the gene matches: 8. The CDR3 loop is CASAVETGLNTEAFF. The CDR3 region has the DNA TGTGCTAGTGCCGTTGAGACAGGGCTGAACACTGAAGCTTTCTTT.

The chain has TRBV29-1 and TRBJ2-5, with D maybe TRBD1 (5 bases). The CDR3 covers 17 residues. The germline V gene encodes CDR1 SQVTM and CDR2 ANQGSEA. Trimming took off 3 bases at V and 2 bases at J, with 22 bases between the two ends. The CDR3 nucleotides read TGCAGCGTTGAGTTTATACGGCAGGGCATAGGGCAAGAGACCCAGTACTTC. The encoded protein is CSVEFIRQGIGQETQYF.

V is TRBV27 and J is TRBJ1-4; D gene ambiguous. The V end was cut by 3 bases, the J end by 4 bases, with 12 bases between. Germline V gene sequence: CDR1 MNHEY, CDR2 SMNVEV (reference sequence). The CDR3 is 15 amino acids. CDR3 nucleotides: TGTGCCAGCAGTTTCATACTTTCTCATAATGAAAAACTGTTTTTT. It specifies CASSFILSHNEKLFF.

This clone was counted a single time. The rearrangement links TRBV3-1 (or the pseudogene TRBV3-2) to TRBJ1-2; D call uncertain. The CDR3 is 13 residues long. V lost 4 bases and J lost 4, with 10 bases in between. CDR1 is LGHDT and CDR2 is YNNKEL in the germline V gene (reference sequence). CDR3 nucleotides: TGTGCCAGCAGCCCCGAGGTACTCTATGGCTACACCTTC. This codes for CASSPEVLYGYTF.

The chain links TRBV25-1 to TRBJ2-1; 11 nucleotides line up with TRBD1. In germline, CDR1 is MGHDK, CDR2 SYGVNS. The V gene end was trimmed by 6 bases and the J gene end by 8 bases; junction bases not matched to a gene: 9. The CDR3 has 15 residues. CDR3 loop: CASSRTGGSFDEQFF. The CDR3 nucleotides are TGTGCCAGCAGCAGGACAGGGGGCTCGTTCGATGAGCAGTTCTTC.

This chain joins TRBV19 and TRBJ1-1; tentatively, D is TRBD1 (5 bases). With 6 bases removed from V and 4 bases from J, the gap between germline ends came to 12 bases. CDR1 is LNHDA and CDR2 is SQIVND in the germline V gene (reference sequence). The CDR3 sequence is 13 residues long. CDR3 in DNA: TGTGCCAGTAGCATCGACAGAGTCACTGAAGCTTTCTTT. Residues: CASSIDRVTEAFF.

The chain joins TRBV6-5 to TRBJ1-5, with TRBD1 identical over 7 bases. The CDR3 totals 15 residues. Germline trimming cut 6 bases from V and 2 bases from J; bases unmatched to any gene: 7. CDR1 MNHEY and CDR2 SVGAGI come from the germline V gene. Here the CDR3 reads CASSKTGRRNQPQHF. CDR3 in DNA: TGTGCCAGCAGCAAGACAGGGAGGCGCAATCAGCCCCAGCATTTT.